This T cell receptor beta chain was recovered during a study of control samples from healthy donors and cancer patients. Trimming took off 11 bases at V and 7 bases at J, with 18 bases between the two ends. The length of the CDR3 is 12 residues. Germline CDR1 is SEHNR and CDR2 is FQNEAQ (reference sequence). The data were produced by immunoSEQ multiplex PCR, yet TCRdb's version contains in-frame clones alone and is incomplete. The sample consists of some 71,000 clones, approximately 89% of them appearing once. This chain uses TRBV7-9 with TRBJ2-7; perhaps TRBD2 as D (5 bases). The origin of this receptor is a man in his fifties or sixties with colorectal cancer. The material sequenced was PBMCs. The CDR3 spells CAGLSASGEQYF. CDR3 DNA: TGTGCCGGACTCAGCGCGTCGGGGGAGCAGTACTTC.